The 30 T cell receptor beta chains reported below all come from one sample, sequenced in a study of blood T cell repertoires in COVID-19. Libraries were prepared by immunoSEQ multiplex PCR; TCRdb keeps only in-frame clonotypes and omits some of them. The table records over 250,000 clones, around 89% of them present only once. The sequenced sample was PBMCs or T cells enriched from blood (not recorded which). These receptors came from a man in his forties who had recovered from COVID-19.

The chain combines TRBV5-1 with TRBJ1-5, with 7 bases lining up with TRBD1. CDR3 length equals 17 residues. V lost 2 bases and J lost 0; bases outside the gene matches: 8. Germline lookup yields CDR1 SGHRS and CDR2 YFSETQ. CDR3 loop: CASSLGTATNSNQPQHF. Here the CDR3 DNA reads TGCGCCAGCAGCTTAGGGACAGCGACTAATAGCAATCAGCCCCAGCATTTT.

This chain connects TRBV19 to TRBJ1-3; D perhaps matches TRBD1 (5 bases). V was shortened by 1 base and J by 4 bases, with 14 bases between the two germline ends. The CDR3 runs to 16 residues. From germline, CDR1 is LNHDA and CDR2 SQIVND (reference sequence). The DNA for the CDR3 is TGTGCCAGTAGTATAGGGCCCAGCGGGGCAGGAAACACCATATATTTT. Its translation is CASSIGPSGAGNTIYF.

J is TRBJ2-1 and V is TRBV11-3; 7 nucleotides line up with TRBD1. Per germline, CDR1 SGHNT and CDR2 YENEEA. This CDR3 is 16 amino acids long. The J segment lost 8 bases and the V segment lost 0 bases, leaving 10 bases of the junction unmatched. CDR3 sequence: CASSLDGVQGVYEQFF. The CDR3 region has the DNA TGTGCCAGCAGCTTAGATGGCGTTCAGGGGGTCTATGAGCAGTTCTTC.

This chain uses TRBV20-1 with TRBJ2-1, with D perhaps matching TRBD2 (6 bases). Germline loops: CDR1 DFQATT, CDR2 SNEGSKA (reference sequence). Trimming took off 7 bases at V and 7 bases at J, with 11 bases between the two ends. CDR3 length: 11 amino acids. The CDR3 spells CSVVGGNEQFF. CDR3 coding DNA: TGCAGTGTTGTGGGGGGAAATGAGCAGTTCTTC.

This chain links TRBV2 with TRBJ2-5, with a possible D match to TRBD1 (6 bases). CDR3 length equals 14 residues. V shed 4 bases and J shed 2 bases, with 11 bases lying between them. Germline V gene data show CDR1 as SNHLY and CDR2 as FYNNEI. The CDR3 loop reads CASSGTDLQETQYF. The CDR3 nucleotides read TGTGCCAGCAGTGGGACAGACCTTCAAGAGACCCAGTACTTC.

The chain couples TRBV12-5 to TRBJ2-2; TRBD1 might be the D (5 bases). The CDR3 contains 18 residues. From germline, CDR1 is LGHNT and CDR2 FRNRAP. V dropped 2 bases and J dropped 0 bases, with 16 bases sitting between them. The CDR3 coding sequence is TGTGCTAGTGGTTTGATATGGGGCAGAACACCGAACACCGGGGAGCTGTTTTTT. It translates to CASGLIWGRTPNTGELFF.

The V call is TRBV28, the J call TRBJ1-1, with D unclear. Germline CDR1 and CDR2: MDHEN and SYDVKM. The CDR3 extends over 11 amino acids. V gave up 6 bases and J gave up 1 base, with 3 bases separating them. The CDR3 DNA is TGTGCCAGCAGACAGAACACTGAAGCTTTCTTT. Its protein is CASRQNTEAFF.

The chain is built from TRBV5-6 and TRBJ1-4; D ambiguous. Per the germline V gene, CDR1 is SGHDT and CDR2 is YYEEEE. The CDR3 is 15 residues long. The ends were cut back, 6 bases at V and 0 bases at J, with 12 bases in the middle. The CDR3 spells CASTRAEATNEKLFF. CDR3 coding DNA: TGTGCCAGCACTCGAGCGGAGGCAACTAATGAAAAACTGTTTTTT.

V is TRBV19 and J is TRBJ1-1; D perhaps matches TRBD1 (5 bases). V dropped 7 bases and J dropped 3 bases, with 18 bases sitting between them. The CDR3 is 15 amino acids. Germline values: CDR1 LNHDA, CDR2 SQIVND (reference sequence). CDR3 in amino acids: CASTWRGGVDTEAFF. The CDR3 DNA follows: TGTGCCAGTACGTGGAGGGGAGGGGTCGACACTGAAGCTTTCTTT.

The gene calls are TRBV7-9 and TRBJ2-7, with a tentative D call TRBD2 (6 bases). V dropped 7 bases and J dropped 7 bases, with 20 bases sitting between them. CDR1 and CDR2 (germline): SEHNR, FQNEAQ (reference sequence). The CDR3 length is 14 residues. The CDR3 sequence is CASKREGTAGEQYF. The CDR3 DNA is TGTGCCAGCAAAAGAGAGGGTACAGCGGGTGAGCAGTACTTC.

The V call is TRBV19, the J call TRBJ1-3; D not certain. The CDR3 runs 16 residues. With 10 bases removed from V and 0 bases from J, the gap between germline ends came to 19 bases. Germline V lookup: CDR1 LNHDA, CDR2 SQIVND (reference sequence). Here the CDR3 reads CATSWQVPTSGNTIYF. The CDR3, as DNA: TGTGCCACCTCCTGGCAGGTCCCGACCTCTGGAAACACCATATATTTT.

This clone showed up just a few times. The chain combines TRBV5-1 with TRBJ1-3; D remains ambiguous. V lost 3 bases, J lost 4 bases, and 17 bases lay in between. CDR1 and CDR2 from the germline V gene are SGHRS and YFSETQ. The CDR3 runs to 16 residues. CDR3 sequence: CASSSAGVLTGNTIYF. CDR3 nucleotides: TGCGCCAGCAGCTCCGCCGGGGTTTTGACAGGAAACACCATATATTTT.

This clone was seen only once. This chain joins TRBV7-2 and TRBJ1-4; 10 bases align to TRBD1. The V gene's germline CDR1 is SGHTA and CDR2 FQGNSA. CDR3 length: 17 residues. The trim removed 2 bases at V and 2 bases at J, leaving 5 bases unmatched. The CDR3 DNA is TGTGCCAGCAGCTTAACCGAGACAGGGGGCACTAATGAAAAACTGTTTTTT. It is translated as CASSLTETGGTNEKLFF.

The V call is TRBV20-1, the J call TRBJ1-3; TRBD1 is a possible D gene (5 bases). The length of the CDR3 is 11 residues. The germline CDR1 and CDR2 sequences are DFQATT and SNEGSKA (reference sequence). The CDR3 DNA reads TGCGGCGGGGGGAGTCGAAACACCATATATTTT. Its translation is CGGGSRNTIYF.

The chain recombines TRBV19 with TRBJ2-1, with 10 positions matching TRBD2. Looked up from germline, CDR1 is LNHDA and CDR2 is SQIVND (reference sequence). Trimming removed 1 base from V and 0 bases from J; junction bases left unmatched: 12. The CDR3 length is 20 residues. The CDR3 spells CASSIVAVAGGISSYNEQFF. The DNA for the CDR3 is TGTGCCAGTAGTATAGTGGCTGTAGCGGGAGGAATAAGCTCCTACAATGAGCAGTTCTTC.

The rearrangement uses TRBV13 and TRBJ2-6; TRBD1 matches at 9 bases. The germline V gene has CDR1 PRHDT and CDR2 FYEKMQ (reference sequence). Trimming cost V 5 bases and J 0 bases; bases outside gene matches: 8. There are 18 residues in the CDR3. The CDR3 DNA is TGTGCCAGCAGCGTCAAGGGACAGGGCGTCTCTGGGGCCAACGTCCTGACTTTC. Protein sequence: CASSVKGQGVSGANVLTF. The full variable domain, completed using reference TRBV13 and TRBJ2-6, is AAGVIQSPRHLIKEKRETATLKCYPIPRHDTVYWYQQGPGQDPQFLISFYEKMQSDKGSIPDRFSAQQFSDYHSELNMSSLELGDSALYFCASSVKGQGVSGANVLTFGAGSRLTVL.

The chain is built from TRBV29-1 and TRBJ1-2, with 7 bases identical to TRBD1. CDR1 SQVTM and CDR2 ANQGSEA come from the germline V gene. J lost 2 bases, V lost 3 bases, and 12 bases had no gene match. There are 16 residues in the CDR3. This CDR3 is CSVDLVPGQWNYGYTF. In DNA, the CDR3 is TGCAGCGTTGATCTGGTCCCGGGACAGTGGAACTATGGCTACACCTTC.

The gene calls are TRBV7-2 and TRBJ2-1; weak D call: TRBD2 (6 bases). This CDR3 spans 16 amino acids. V was cut by 4 bases and J by 10 bases, with 23 bases left in between. Germline values: CDR1 SGHTA, CDR2 FQGNSA. DNA of the CDR3: TGTGCCAGCAGCTATTGGCCCGGGACTCGGAAGGAGGAGCAGTTCTTC. Its protein is CASSYWPGTRKEEQFF.

The J gene is TRBJ2-5, the V gene TRBV2; D call uncertain. Looked up from germline, CDR1 is SNHLY and CDR2 is FYNNEI. Trimming pared 6 bases from V and 13 bases from J, leaving 15 bases between. The CDR3 covers 11 residues. The CDR3 is CASSPFDTLYF. The CDR3 coding sequence is TGTGCCAGCAGCCCATTCGACACGCTGTACTTC.

The chain is built from TRBV4-3 and TRBJ2-4, with TRBD1 matching over 9 bases. This CDR3 is 15 amino acids long. Unmatched junction bases numbered 3, after V lost 2 bases and J lost 4 bases. CDR1 and CDR2 from the germline V gene are LGHNA and YSLEER. The CDR3 spells CASSQKGTGKNIQYF. CDR3 bases: TGCGCCAGCAGCCAAAAGGGGACAGGGAAAAACATTCAGTACTTC.

The gene calls are TRBV28 and TRBJ2-3; possibly TRBD1 for D (5 bases). Trimming cost V 3 bases and J 13 bases, with 14 bases left between them. The CDR3 runs to 12 residues. Per the germline V gene, CDR1 is MDHEN and CDR2 is SYDVKM. The CDR3 region has the DNA TGTGCCAGCAGTTTCCGACGACAAGGGGAGTATTTT. It translates to CASSFRRQGEYF.

The chain couples TRBV24-1 to TRBJ2-1; D ambiguous. Germline CDR1 reads KGHDR; CDR2 reads SFDVKD. V lost 4 bases, J lost 6 bases, and 9 bases lay in between. The CDR3 loop spans 13 amino acids. The CDR3 bases are TGTGCCACCAGTGACGGCGACATCAATGAGCAGTTCTTC. This gives the protein CATSDGDINEQFF.

The chain combines TRBV7-6 with TRBJ1-1; 7 nucleotides align to TRBD1. Losses at the gene ends were 0 bases for V and 5 bases for J; bases not matched to a gene: 12. The CDR3 spans 17 residues. The germline V gene has CDR1 SGHVS and CDR2 FNYEAQ. CDR3 loop: CASSLALTGRMETEAFF. DNA of the CDR3: TGTGCCAGCAGCTTAGCGCTGACAGGGAGGATGGAGACTGAAGCTTTCTTT.

The V call is TRBV2, the J call TRBJ2-7; 7 nucleotides agree with TRBD2. V lost 6 bases and J lost 2; bases outside the gene matches: 10. This CDR3 comprises 15 residues. Germline lookup yields CDR1 SNHLY and CDR2 FYNNEI. DNA of the CDR3: TGTGCCAGCAGGGAGAGTTCGGCGGGGGCCTACGAGCAGTACTTC. As protein: CASRESSAGAYEQYF.

The chain couples TRBV19 to TRBJ1-5; a weak D match, TRBD1 (5 bases). The CDR3 runs 17 residues. Trimming stripped 5 bases from V and 3 bases from J, with 20 bases between. Germline V gene lookup returns CDR1 LNHDA and CDR2 SQIVND (reference sequence). CDR3 loop: CASSPQIRQYPNQPQHF. The CDR3 DNA reads TGTGCCAGTAGTCCCCAAATAAGACAGTATCCCAATCAGCCCCAGCATTTT.

This chain links TRBV19 with TRBJ2-5; TRBD2 matches 12 bases. The CDR3 spans 18 residues. V was clipped by 1 base and J by 0 bases; unmatched bases: 6. Looked up from germline, CDR1 is LNHDA and CDR2 is SQIVND (reference sequence). CDR3 nucleotides: TGTGCCAGTAGTATAGTGACTAGCGGGAGTGGATACCAAGAGACCCAGTACTTC. The encoded protein is CASSIVTSGSGYQETQYF.

The V and J genes are TRBV7-6 and TRBJ1-3; 7 positions match TRBD1. Trimming cost V 4 bases and J 0 bases; bases outside gene matches: 6. The length of the CDR3 is 16 residues. Germline-derived CDR1 and CDR2 are SGHVS and FNYEAQ. The CDR3 sequence: CASSSGTAHSGNTIYF. The CDR3 coding sequence is TGTGCCAGCAGCTCCGGGACAGCTCACTCTGGAAACACCATATATTTT.

The chain carries TRBV7-3 and TRBJ1-1; tentatively, D is TRBD1 (5 bases). Germline assignment: CDR1 SGHTA and CDR2 FQGTGA. The V gene lost 5 bases and the J gene lost 1 base, with 8 bases spanning the gap. This CDR3 is 13 amino acids long. Here the CDR3 DNA reads TGTGCCAGCAGCCCCGGGGGGAACACTGAAGCTTTCTTT. Translating gives CASSPGGNTEAFF.

J is TRBJ1-1 and V is TRBV12-3 or TRBV12-4, with 7 bases lining up with TRBD1. The CDR3 extends over 13 amino acids. The V and J ends lost 2 bases and 3 bases, in that order; junction bases with no gene match: 0. Written as DNA, the CDR3 is TGTGCCAGCAGTTTACAGGGGGACACTGAAGCTTTCTTT. Protein sequence: CASSLQGDTEAFF.

The chain links TRBV7-2 to TRBJ1-1; the D gene is possibly TRBD1 (5 bases). The V end was cut by 3 bases, the J end by 6 bases, with 17 bases between. The CDR3 length is 15 residues. Germline-derived CDR1 and CDR2 are SGHTA and FQGNSA. As DNA, the CDR3 is TGTGCCAGCAGCTTTGGAGACAGTAGGAGCCCTGAAGCTTTCTTT. Protein sequence: CASSFGDSRSPEAFF.